These T cell receptor beta chains were read from a single sample in a study of blood T cell repertoires in COVID-19. TCRdb keeps only in-frame clones here, not all; method: immunoSEQ multiplex PCR. The table includes 190,000 or so clones, approximately 80% detected once. Material for sequencing was PBMCs or T cells enriched from blood (not recorded which). Receptors were obtained from a man between 40 and 49 years old who had recovered from COVID-19. Both conserved end residues are part of each CDR3. D genes are given only for firm matches. Clone size is not always given. Where it is, it says once, few, many or a class for expanded clones.

j_call: TRBJ1-2; d_call: TRBD1; v_call: TRBV6-5; clone_size: .; cdr3_nt: TGTGCCAGCCGTAGGTGGACAGGGAACGGTGGCTACACCTTC; cdr3_aa: CASRRWTGNGGYTF
j_call: TRBJ1-3; d_call: .; v_call: TRBV6-6; clone_size: .; cdr3_nt: TGTGCCAGCATTTCCCAGCTGACAGGAAACACCATATATTTT; cdr3_aa: CASISQLTGNTIYF
j_call: TRBJ2-1; d_call: TRBD2; v_call: TRBV3-1/TRBV3-2; clone_size: .; cdr3_nt: TGTGCCAGCAGCCTGCCCTGGGCGGGAGAAGAGAATGAGCAGTTCTTC; cdr3_aa: CASSLPWAGEENEQFF
j_call: TRBJ1-3; d_call: TRBD1; v_call: TRBV7-6; clone_size: .; cdr3_nt: TGTGCCAGCAGCACCCTGCAGGGGGTCGGGGACACCATATATTTT; cdr3_aa: CASSTLQGVGDTIYF
j_call: TRBJ1-6; d_call: .; v_call: TRBV3-1/TRBV3-2; clone_size: .; cdr3_nt: TGTGCCAGCAGCCTCTCGGACACTCCGCCCAATTCACCCCTCCACTTT; cdr3_aa: CASSLSDTPPNSPLHF
j_call: TRBJ1-3; d_call: .; v_call: TRBV7-8; clone_size: .; cdr3_nt: TGTGCCAGCAGCCCCAATACAGGGTACCTTAGAAACACCATATATTTT; cdr3_aa: CASSPNTGYLRNTIYF
j_call: TRBJ2-7; d_call: .; v_call: TRBV29-1; clone_size: .; cdr3_nt: TGCAGCGTTGAATCCCGGGTCCCTGCTCGGGAGCAGTACTTC; cdr3_aa: CSVESRVPAREQYF
j_call: TRBJ1-1; d_call: .; v_call: TRBV7-6; clone_size: few; cdr3_nt: TGTGCCAGCAGGAGATTGACTGACAGCTCCACTGAAGCTTTCTTT; cdr3_aa: CASRRLTDSSTEAFF
j_call: TRBJ2-7; d_call: .; v_call: TRBV2; clone_size: .; cdr3_nt: TGTGCCAGCAGTGGCGCTTACGAGCAGTACTTC; cdr3_aa: CASSGAYEQYF
j_call: TRBJ2-7; d_call: .; v_call: TRBV7-3; clone_size: .; cdr3_nt: TGTGCCAGCAGCTTAGAGGGAAACGAGCAGTACTTC; cdr3_aa: CASSLEGNEQYF
j_call: TRBJ1-1; d_call: .; v_call: TRBV14; clone_size: .; cdr3_nt: TGTGCCAGCAGCCAAGATATCTCCGGGGGAAAAGCTTTCTTT; cdr3_aa: CASSQDISGGKAFF
j_call: TRBJ1-3; d_call: .; v_call: TRBV2; clone_size: once; cdr3_nt: TGTGCCAGCAGATGGCAGGGGGGAAACACCATATATTTT; cdr3_aa: CASRWQGGNTIYF